Shown below are 30 T cell receptor beta chains from a single sample sequenced in a study of a mutant IDH1 vaccine in newly diagnosed glioma. Their antigens remain unidentified. Regarding time point: week 5, during vaccination. The study gave 300 ug of mutant IDH1 20-mer peptide per vaccine dose, with topical imiquimod. TCRdb's copy holds only in-frame clones and misses some; the assay was immunoSEQ multiplex PCR. The repertoire holds around 42,000 clones, with 80% to 90% as singletons. This specimen consisted of PBMCs, obtained from a glioma patient whose treatment included an IDH1 peptide vaccine. Receptors originate from a man aged 35-49 years with glioma.

The sample holds a few counts of this clone. V is TRBV21-1 and J is TRBJ2-1; the table's D call, TRBD2, has no DNA check behind it. TRBV21-1 counts as a pseudogene. This CDR3 contains 10 residues. As DNA, the CDR3 is TGTCCCGAGGGCCGGGAAAAGCAGTTCTTC. Encoded protein: CPEGREKQFF.

J is TRBJ1-3 and V is TRBV11-2; no reliable D call. The V gene's germline CDR1 is SGHAT and CDR2 FQNNGV. CDR3 size: 11 residues. The V and J ends lost 5 bases and 15 bases respectively, with 14 bases between them. The DNA of the CDR3 is TGTGCCAGCAGCGTTGGACCAGTCGGATATTTT. The encoded protein is CASSVGPVGYF.

The chain recombines TRBV4-3 with TRBJ2-7, with unresolved D. V was pared by 0 bases and J by 3 bases, with 15 bases between. The CDR3 is 16 amino acids. Germline CDR1 reads LGHNA; CDR2 reads YSLEER. Written as DNA, the CDR3 is TGCGCCAGCAGCCAAGACTTCAGACTGACGAACTACGAGCAGTACTTC. This translates into CASSQDFRLTNYEQYF.

The chain links TRBV7-2 to TRBJ2-7, with unresolved D. Per germline, CDR1 SGHTA and CDR2 FQGNSA. This CDR3 contains 14 residues. Deletions cut 0 bases from V and 3 bases from J, with 9 bases between. As DNA, the CDR3 is TGTGCCAGCAGCTTAGCCGGGCTAGGCTACGAGCAGTACTTC. Translation: CASSLAGLGYEQYF.

In nucleotides, the CDR3 is TGTGCCAGTAGTGTGGACAGGGGCCTCTATGGCTACACCTTC. Amino acid sequence: CASSVDRGLYGYTF. J is TRBJ1-2 and V is TRBV19, with 9 bases identical to TRBD1. This CDR3 has 14 residues. Germline V gene data show CDR1 as LNHDA and CDR2 as SQIVND (reference sequence). V shed 5 bases and J 4 bases; nucleotides not matched to a gene: 5.

The CDR3 DNA sequence: TGTGCCAGCCACGGACAGAGCTACGAGCAGTACTTC. Amino acid sequence: CASHGQSYEQYF. The V and J genes are TRBV6-1 and TRBJ2-7, with TRBD1 as a possible D gene (6 bases). This CDR3 has 12 amino acids. V gave up 8 bases and J gave up 3 bases, with 11 bases separating them. Per germline, CDR1 MNHNS and CDR2 SASEGT.

DNA for the CDR3: TGTGCCAGCAGCAAGACGTCTCCTCTAGCGATGGTGAAGTACTTC. Residues: CASSKTSPLAMVKYF. The chain combines TRBV21-1 with TRBJ2-7; the table gives TRBD2 as D, unverified against the DNA. TRBV21-1 is deemed a pseudogene. This CDR3 is 15 amino acids long.

V usage is TRBV10-3 and J usage is TRBJ2-5; D ambiguous. Germline V gives CDR1 ENHRY, CDR2 SYGVKD. The CDR3 runs to 13 residues. Trimming cost V 9 bases and J 2 bases, with 13 bases left between them. The chain's CDR3 is CAIRSTPQETQYF. In nucleotides, the CDR3 is TGTGCCATTCGATCGACACCACAAGAGACCCAGTACTTC.

J is TRBJ2-2 and V is TRBV5-1; D remains unclear. The germline CDR1 and CDR2 sequences are SGHRS and YFSETQ. The V and J ends lost 0 bases and 5 bases respectively, with 11 bases between them. This CDR3 spans 15 amino acids. The CDR3 DNA reads as TGCGCCAGCAGCTTGGCCGTTTCCGGGACCGGGGAGCTGTTTTTT. It translates to CASSLAVSGTGELFF.

The J gene is TRBJ2-5, the V gene TRBV29-1; 7 bases are a match to TRBD2. CDR1 SQVTM and CDR2 ANQGSEA come from the germline V gene. Trimming cost V 3 bases and J 5 bases; bases outside gene matches: 0. This CDR3 has 11 amino acids. CDR3 bases: TGCAGCGTTGAGGGGGGGGAGACCCAGTACTTC. It yields the protein CSVEGGETQYF. Based on the CDR3 plus reference TRBV29-1 and TRBJ2-5, the full variable domain is SAVISQKPSRDICQRGTSLTIQCQVDSQVTMMFWYRQQPGQSLTLIATANQGSEATYESGFVIDKFPISRPNLTFSTLTVSNMSPEDSSIYLCSVEGGETQYFGPGTRLLVL.

V and J are TRBV4-1 and TRBJ2-4; 10 positions agree with TRBD2. This CDR3 contains 16 residues. V lost 4 bases and J lost 0; bases outside the gene matches: 3. CDR1 and CDR2 (germline): MGHRA, YSYEKL. The CDR3 DNA follows: TGCGCCAGCAGCCGGACTAGCGGAGGAGCCAAAAACATTCAGTACTTC. Protein: CASSRTSGGAKNIQYF.

This chain connects TRBV7-3 to TRBJ2-2; no firm D call. V lost 2 bases and J lost 5, with 15 bases in between. CDR1 is SGHTA and CDR2 is FQGTGA in the germline V gene. The CDR3 runs to 16 residues. The CDR3 DNA follows: TGTGCCAGCAGCTTACTGGCGGAGTCGTGGACCGGGGAGCTGTTTTTT. This translates into CASSLLAESWTGELFF.

The chain links TRBV27 to TRBJ1-5; possibly TRBD1 for D (5 bases). Trimming cost V 6 bases and J 6 bases, with 21 bases left between them. The V gene's germline CDR1 is MNHEY and CDR2 SMNVEV (reference sequence). CDR3 size: 16 residues. The CDR3 DNA sequence: TGTGCCAGCAGCCTCTTCGGGGGTGGGTTCGGTCAGCCCCAGCATTTT. Protein product: CASSLFGGGFGQPQHF.

J is TRBJ2-6 and V is TRBV7-2, with D perhaps being TRBD1 or TRBD2 (5 bases each). Trimming removed 5 bases from V and 0 bases from J, with 14 bases in between. Germline lookup yields CDR1 SGHTA and CDR2 FQGNSA. This CDR3 is 17 amino acids long. The CDR3 protein is CASSLSGSISGANVLTF. As DNA, the CDR3 is TGTGCCAGCAGCCTATCAGGGAGCATCTCTGGGGCCAACGTCCTGACTTTC.

The rearrangement links TRBV6-1 to TRBJ2-3; 10 bases map to TRBD1. V lost 6 bases, J lost 1 base, and 4 bases stayed unmatched. Looked up from germline, CDR1 is MNHNS and CDR2 is SASEGT. The CDR3 spans 15 residues. This CDR3 is CASRTGTGGTDTQYF. In nucleotides, the CDR3 is TGTGCCAGCAGAACCGGGACAGGGGGCACAGATACGCAGTATTTT.

V is TRBV5-1 and J is TRBJ2-3, with 7 bases identical to TRBD2. The CDR3 runs to 15 residues. Trimming removed 3 bases from V and 5 bases from J; junction bases left unmatched: 9. Per the germline V gene, CDR1 is SGHRS and CDR2 is YFSETQ. DNA of the CDR3: TGCGCCAGCAGCTCGTGGGGGGGAGTAGGAGATACGCAGTATTTT. This encodes CASSSWGGVGDTQYF.

This sequence joins TRBV28 and TRBJ2-7; no clear D gene. Germline V gives CDR1 MDHEN, CDR2 SYDVKM. The CDR3 contains 11 residues. V lost 7 bases and J lost 4, with 8 bases in between. The CDR3 loop is CASKATYEQYF. The CDR3 DNA sequence: TGTGCCAGCAAAGCTACTTACGAGCAGTACTTC.

The rearrangement links TRBV25-1 to TRBJ2-2; TRBD1 or TRBD2 may be the D gene (5 bases each). Trimming removed 0 bases from V and 2 bases from J, with 13 bases in between. CDR3 size: 17 residues. CDR1 is MGHDK and CDR2 is SYGVNS in the germline V gene. The CDR3 spells CASSEYGGWGNTGELFF. CDR3 in DNA: TGTGCCAGCAGTGAATATGGAGGCTGGGGCAACACCGGGGAGCTGTTTTTT. Filled out from reference TRBV25-1 and TRBJ2-2, the complete variable domain reads EADIYQTPRYLVIGTGKKITLECSQTMGHDKMYWYQQDPGMELHLIHYSYGVNSTEKGDLSSESTVSRIRTEHFPLTLESARPSHTSQYLCASSEYGGWGNTGELFFGEGSRLTVL.

The rearrangement links TRBV28 to TRBJ1-1; 7 nucleotides align to TRBD1. Germline CDR1 is MDHEN and CDR2 is SYDVKM. CDR3 length: 14 residues. Germline trimming cut 6 bases from V and 1 base from J; bases unmatched to any gene: 5. CDR3 sequence reads: CASSEGQANTEAFF. Written as DNA, the CDR3 is TGTGCCAGCAGCGAAGGACAGGCGAACACTGAAGCTTTCTTT.

This chain connects TRBV25-1 to TRBJ1-2, with TRBD1 as a possible D gene (6 bases). Per germline, CDR1 MGHDK and CDR2 SYGVNS. Trimming left V 1 base short and J 3 bases short, with 9 bases between. The CDR3 length is 14 residues. The CDR3 bases are TGTGCCAGCAGTGAATTCAGGGGTGACTATGGCTACACCTTC. Encoded protein: CASSEFRGDYGYTF.

This chain connects TRBV28 to TRBJ2-5; D is unclear. The germline V gene has CDR1 MDHEN and CDR2 SYDVKM. CDR3 size: 11 residues. The ends were cut back, 5 bases at V and 8 bases at J, with 9 bases in the middle. CDR3 nucleotides: TGTGCCAGCAGTCAAAGACTCACCCAGTACTTC. Translating gives CASSQRLTQYF.

The chain is built from TRBV20-1 and TRBJ2-3; perhaps TRBD2 as D (6 bases). CDR3 length: 11 amino acids. CDR1 is DFQATT, CDR2 SNEGSKA, per germline (reference sequence). V was pared by 7 bases and J by 5 bases, with 10 bases between. The CDR3 region is CSGARGDTQYF. The CDR3 nucleotides are TGCAGTGGGGCGCGGGGAGATACGCAGTATTTT.

The chain joins TRBV14 to TRBJ1-1; 9 positions match TRBD1. The J segment lost 5 bases and the V segment lost 4 bases, leaving 8 bases of the junction unmatched. Germline V lookup: CDR1 SGHDN, CDR2 FVKESK. The length of the CDR3 is 15 residues. The CDR3 sequence: CASSLPDRGATEAFF. CDR3 DNA: TGTGCCAGCAGCCTCCCCGACAGGGGGGCTACTGAAGCTTTCTTT.

The CDR3 nucleotides are TGCAGCGTTGAAGGCGTGGGAAGCGAGCAGTTCTTC. This translates into CSVEGVGSEQFF. The chain has TRBV29-1 and TRBJ2-1; no clear D gene. This CDR3 is 12 amino acids long. The germline V and J ends were trimmed by 1 base and 10 bases, with 11 bases remaining between them. Germline V CDR1 and CDR2: SQVTM, ANQGSEA.

The V call is TRBV27, the J call TRBJ1-4; D may be TRBD1 (6 bases). V gave up 6 bases and J gave up 5 bases, with 13 bases separating them. This CDR3 is built from 14 residues. Germline V gene sequence: CDR1 MNHEY, CDR2 SMNVEV (reference sequence). CDR3 loop: CASRPGHRNEKLFF. In DNA form, the CDR3 reads TGTGCCAGCAGGCCGGGACATAGGAATGAAAAACTGTTTTTT.

This chain connects TRBV20-1 to TRBJ1-2, with a possible D match to TRBD1 (6 bases). The CDR3 has 11 residues. The germline V gene encodes CDR1 DFQATT and CDR2 SNEGSKA (reference sequence). Trimming cost V 1 base and J 6 bases, with 6 bases left between them. CDR3 amino acids: CSARGQDGYTF. The DNA for the CDR3 is TGCAGTGCTAGAGGACAGGATGGCTACACCTTC.

This chain joins TRBV10-3 and TRBJ2-6; 8 bases match TRBD1. After removal of 8 bases from V and 3 bases from J, the junction contained 9 bases not matched to a gene. Germline values: CDR1 ENHRY, CDR2 SYGVKD. CDR3 length: 16 residues. CDR3 sequence (DNA): TGTGCCATCCGAGGGACAGGAGGACGTGGGGCCAACGTCCTGACTTTC. Protein: CAIRGTGGRGANVLTF.

This clone was seen only a few times. The gene calls are TRBV5-1 and TRBJ2-5; 7 nucleotides align to TRBD2. The germline V gene has CDR1 SGHRS and CDR2 YFSETQ. The CDR3 has 13 amino acids. The junction had 2 bases not matched to a gene; V was cut back by 4 bases and J by 2 bases. CDR3 residues: CASSRGLQETQYF. CDR3 sequence (DNA): TGCGCCAGCAGCAGGGGACTACAAGAGACCCAGTACTTC.

This sequence joins TRBV5-6 and TRBJ2-3; D might be TRBD1 (6 bases). Germline values: CDR1 SGHDT, CDR2 YYEEEE. CDR3 size: 15 residues. The V end was cut by 4 bases, the J end by 2 bases, with 14 bases between. The CDR3 nucleotides read TGTGCCAGCAGCGGTTTTCAGGGGATCACAGATACGCAGTATTTT. Translation gives CASSGFQGITDTQYF.

This chain links TRBV12-5 with TRBJ1-5; no firm D call. The CDR3 sequence is 15 residues long. CDR1 is LGHNT and CDR2 is FRNRAP in the germline V gene. V lost 5 bases to trimming and J lost 2 bases, with 13 bases between them. The CDR3 is CASGTLEAGNQPQHF. The CDR3 DNA reads TGTGCTAGTGGTACCCTGGAGGCGGGCAATCAGCCCCAGCATTTT.